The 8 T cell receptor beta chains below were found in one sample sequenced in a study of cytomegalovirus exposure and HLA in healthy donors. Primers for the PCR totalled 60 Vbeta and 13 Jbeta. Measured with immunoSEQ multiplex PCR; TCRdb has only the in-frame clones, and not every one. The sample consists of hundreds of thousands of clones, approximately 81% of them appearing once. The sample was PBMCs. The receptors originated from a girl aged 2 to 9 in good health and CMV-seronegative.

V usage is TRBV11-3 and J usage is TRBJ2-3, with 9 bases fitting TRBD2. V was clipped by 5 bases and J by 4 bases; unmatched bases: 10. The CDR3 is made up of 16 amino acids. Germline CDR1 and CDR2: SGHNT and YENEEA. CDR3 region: CASSPRTSDDSDTQYF. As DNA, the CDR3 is TGTGCCAGCAGCCCTCGGACTAGCGACGACTCAGATACGCAGTATTTT.

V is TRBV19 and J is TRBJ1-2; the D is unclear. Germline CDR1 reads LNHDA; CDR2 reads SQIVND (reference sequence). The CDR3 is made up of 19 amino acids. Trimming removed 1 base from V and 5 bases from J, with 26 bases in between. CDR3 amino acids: CASSIGGGRQDSFGYGYTF. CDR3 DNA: TGTGCCAGTAGTATAGGAGGAGGACGCCAGGATAGTTTTGGTTATGGCTACACCTTC.

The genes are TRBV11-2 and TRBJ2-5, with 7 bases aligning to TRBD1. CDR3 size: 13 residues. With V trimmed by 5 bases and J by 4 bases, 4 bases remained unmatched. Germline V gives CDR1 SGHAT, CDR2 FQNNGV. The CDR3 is CASSIQGIETQYF. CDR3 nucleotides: TGTGCCAGCAGCATACAGGGGATAGAGACCCAGTACTTC.

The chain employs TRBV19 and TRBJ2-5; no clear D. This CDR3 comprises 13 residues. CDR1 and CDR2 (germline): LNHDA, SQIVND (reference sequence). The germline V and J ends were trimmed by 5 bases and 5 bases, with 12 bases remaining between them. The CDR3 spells CASSFTARETQYF. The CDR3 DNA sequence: TGTGCCAGTAGTTTTACAGCTCGGGAGACCCAGTACTTC.

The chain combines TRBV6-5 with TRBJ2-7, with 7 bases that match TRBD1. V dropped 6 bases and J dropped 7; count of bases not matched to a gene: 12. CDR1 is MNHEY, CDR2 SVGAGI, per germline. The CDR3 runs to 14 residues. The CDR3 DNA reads TGTGCCAGCAGCTCGACAGGGCGTGGAAGGGAGCAGTACTTC. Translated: CASSSTGRGREQYF.

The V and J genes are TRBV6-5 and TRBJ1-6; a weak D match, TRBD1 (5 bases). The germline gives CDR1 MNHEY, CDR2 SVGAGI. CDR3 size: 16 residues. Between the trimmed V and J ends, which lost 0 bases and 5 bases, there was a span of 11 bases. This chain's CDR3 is CASSYSTSGNNSPLHF. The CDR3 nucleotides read TGTGCCAGCAGTTACTCGACGTCAGGGAATAATTCACCCCTCCACTTT.

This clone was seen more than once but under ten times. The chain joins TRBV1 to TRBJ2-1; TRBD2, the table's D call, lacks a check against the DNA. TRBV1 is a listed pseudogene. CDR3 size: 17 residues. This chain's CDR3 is CTSSHPIYSGAGGEQFF. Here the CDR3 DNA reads TGCACCAGCAGCCATCCTATTTATAGCGGGGCTGGGGGGGAGCAGTTCTTC.

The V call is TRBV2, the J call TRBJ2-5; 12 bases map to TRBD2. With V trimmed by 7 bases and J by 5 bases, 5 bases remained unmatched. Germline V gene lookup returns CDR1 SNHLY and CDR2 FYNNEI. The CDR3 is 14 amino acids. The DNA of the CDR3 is TGTGCCAGCATGACAGGACTAGCGGGGGAGACCCAGTACTTC. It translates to CASMTGLAGETQYF.